This T cell receptor beta chain was documented in a study of regulatory T cells in long-lasting Graves disease. The CDR3 covers 14 residues. Germline assignment: CDR1 MDHEN and CDR2 SYDVKM. V shed 7 bases and J 0 bases; nucleotides not matched to a gene: 3. As for time point: newly diagnosed GD, antithyroid drugs for less than 3 months. TCR sequences were obtained from RNA taken from PBMCs. Relying on iRepertoire HTBI primers and Arm-PCR of CDR3 regions, the team built TCR beta libraries. Using its own MiXCR run on the multiplex PCR reads, TCRdb lists one record per CDR3 protein. The profile shows under 800,000 distinct CDR3 sequences, roughly 15% of them singletons. The data also belong to a second study, concerning T cells in Graves' hyperthyroidism and ophthalmopathy. As reported in that work: An initial round of RT-PCR targeting the TCR CDR3 relied on the HTBI primer set.

The sample was peripheral blood mononuclear cells (PBMCs), taken at new diagnosis, from a patient treated with antithyroid drugs. The chain joins TRBV28 to TRBJ2-1; 7 bases are a match to TRBD1. This clonotype originated in a young woman with Graves disease. The CDR3 spells CASMGTASYNEQFF. The CDR3 DNA reads as TGTGCCAGCATGGGGACAGCCTCCTACAATGAGCAGTTCTTC.